The clone carrying this T cell receptor (beta chain) has more than one count but fewer than ten. Its target is unknown. This sample is part of a study of beta chain features in type 1 diabetes. Study conclusions and caveats: Naive, central memory and Treg TCRB repertoires appeared more alike in patients than in healthy donors.

V was shortened by 1 base and J by 7 bases, with 14 bases between the two germline ends. The CDR3 runs to 14 residues. Germline values: CDR1 GTSNPN, CDR2 SVGIG (reference sequence). Of the isolated RNA, all was reverse transcribed, and so the sequenced material was expressed TCRB transcripts. Profiled with immunoSEQ multiplex PCR; TCRdb holds only in-frame clones, not every one. The sample contains fewer than 550,000 clones, about 10% of which appear only once. This rearrangement joins TRBV30 to TRBJ1-5; no definite D call. The receptor's source is a woman under 30 in good health. Sequencing used naive CD4+ T cells from blood. As DNA, the CDR3 is TGTGCCTGGAGTGGGTCTCCTGGAGGCCAGCCCCAGCATTTT. Its protein is CAWSGSPGGQPQHF.